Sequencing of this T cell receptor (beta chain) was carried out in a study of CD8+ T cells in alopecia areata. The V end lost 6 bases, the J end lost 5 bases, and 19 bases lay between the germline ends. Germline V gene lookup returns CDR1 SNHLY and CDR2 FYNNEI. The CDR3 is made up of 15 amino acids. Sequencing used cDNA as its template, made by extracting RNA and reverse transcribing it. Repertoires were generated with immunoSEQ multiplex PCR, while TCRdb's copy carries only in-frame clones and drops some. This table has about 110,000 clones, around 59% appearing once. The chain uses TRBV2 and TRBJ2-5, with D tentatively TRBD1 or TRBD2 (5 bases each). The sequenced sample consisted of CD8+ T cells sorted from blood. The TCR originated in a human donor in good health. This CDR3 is CASSPGTDRWETQYF. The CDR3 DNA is TGTGCCAGCAGCCCCGGGACGGACCGTTGGGAGACCCAGTACTTC.